This TCR beta chain is from a study of cytotoxic CD8 clonotypes in ibrutinib-treated CLL. Background on the study: In all, roughly twelve patients were relapsed/refractory, 15 were treatment-naive and roughly 18 were IGHV unmutated.

CDR1 and CDR2 (germline): LNHDA, SQIVND (reference sequence). V was pared by 9 bases and J by 3 bases, with 15 bases between. The CDR3 runs 13 residues. Some clones are missing from TCRdb's copy, which holds only in-frame ones; the method was immunoSEQ multiplex PCR. The sample consists of roughly 180,000 clones, roughly four fifths of them appearing once. Comment on this clone: Its specificity is unknown.

Study observations and caveats: Clonality increased at ibrutinib response, then returned toward baseline at progression. Clonality correlated strongly with circulating CD8+ T cells and exceeded age-matched healthy donors at baseline. Public clonotypes were uncommon and contracted or stayed stable on treatment.

The sequenced sample was PBMCs, obtained after 24 months of ibrutinib treatment. The TCR was taken from a human donor with chronic lymphocytic leukemia. The V call is TRBV19, the J call TRBJ2-7, with D possibly being TRBD1 (5 bases). In DNA, the CDR3 is TGTGCCAGCAGCACAGGCTTCGGCTACGAGCAGTACTTC. Translating it yields CASSTGFGYEQYF.